This T cell receptor beta chain stems from a study of T cell responses to AZD1222 COVID-19 vaccine. Broader study findings: With dominance at 160-218 and 743-854, vaccine-associated CD4 TCRs spanned spike.

With regard to this clone: No antigen is known for it.

Here immunoSEQ multiplex PCR was the method, and the copy in TCRdb shows in-frame clones only, minus some. The data hold over 90,000 clones, with less than 90% observed a single time. The clonotype comes from an adult in good health. The material was peripheral blood, obtained on day 0 of AZD1222 vaccination.

The DNA of the CDR3 is TGTGCCAGCAGTTACCGGACAGGCAATCAGCCCCAGCATTTT. This sequence encodes CASSYRTGNQPQHF. The V gene is TRBV6-5, the J gene TRBJ1-5; D might be TRBD1 (6 bases). The CDR3 spans 14 residues. Germline-derived CDR1 and CDR2 are MNHEY and SVGAGI. V was cut by 2 bases and J by 2 bases, with 7 bases left in between.